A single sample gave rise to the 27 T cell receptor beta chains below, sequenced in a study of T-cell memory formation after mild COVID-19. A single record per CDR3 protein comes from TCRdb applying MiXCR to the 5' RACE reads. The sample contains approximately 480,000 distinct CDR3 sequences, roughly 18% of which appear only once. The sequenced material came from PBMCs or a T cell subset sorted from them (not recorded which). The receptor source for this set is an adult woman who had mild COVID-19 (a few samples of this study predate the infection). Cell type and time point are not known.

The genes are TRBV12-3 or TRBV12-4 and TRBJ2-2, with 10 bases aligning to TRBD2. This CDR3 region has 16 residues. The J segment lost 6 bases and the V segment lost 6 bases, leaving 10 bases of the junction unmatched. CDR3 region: CASRQAGGPLAGELFF. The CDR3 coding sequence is TGTGCCAGCAGACAAGCGGGAGGGCCATTGGCCGGGGAGCTGTTTTTT.

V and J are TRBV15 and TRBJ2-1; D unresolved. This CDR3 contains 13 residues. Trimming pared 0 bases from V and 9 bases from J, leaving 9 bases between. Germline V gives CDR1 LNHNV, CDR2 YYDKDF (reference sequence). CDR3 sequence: CATSRDRPSEQFF. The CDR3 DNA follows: TGTGCCACCAGCAGAGACCGGCCCAGTGAGCAGTTCTTC.

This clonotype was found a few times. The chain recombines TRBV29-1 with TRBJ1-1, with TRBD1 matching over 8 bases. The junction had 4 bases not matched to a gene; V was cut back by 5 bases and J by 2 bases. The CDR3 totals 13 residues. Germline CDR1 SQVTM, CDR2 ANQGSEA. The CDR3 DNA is TGCAGCGTTCGGGGACAGGCTAACACTGAAGCTTTCTTT. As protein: CSVRGQANTEAFF.

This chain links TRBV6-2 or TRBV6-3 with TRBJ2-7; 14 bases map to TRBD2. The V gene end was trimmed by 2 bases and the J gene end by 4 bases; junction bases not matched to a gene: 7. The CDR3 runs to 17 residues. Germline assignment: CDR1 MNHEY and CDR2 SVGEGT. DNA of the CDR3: TGTGCCAGCAGTTACCTCAGACTAGCGGGAGGGATGTACGAGCAGTACTTC. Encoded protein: CASSYLRLAGGMYEQYF.

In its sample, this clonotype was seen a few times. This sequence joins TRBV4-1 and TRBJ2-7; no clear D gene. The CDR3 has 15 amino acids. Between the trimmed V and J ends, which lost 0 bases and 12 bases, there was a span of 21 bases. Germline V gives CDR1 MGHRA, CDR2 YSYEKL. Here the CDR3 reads CASSQDPLAPLVLYF. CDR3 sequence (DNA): TGCGCCAGCAGCCAAGATCCACTCGCACCGCTCGTGCTGTACTTC.

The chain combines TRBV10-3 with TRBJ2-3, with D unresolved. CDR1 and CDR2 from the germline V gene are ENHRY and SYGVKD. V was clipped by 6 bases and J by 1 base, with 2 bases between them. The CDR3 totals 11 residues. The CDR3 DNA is TGTGCCATCAGCGGCACAGATACGCAGTATTTT. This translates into CAISGTDTQYF.

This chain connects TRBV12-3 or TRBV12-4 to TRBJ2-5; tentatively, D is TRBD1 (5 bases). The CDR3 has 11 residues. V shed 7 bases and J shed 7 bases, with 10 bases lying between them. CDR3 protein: CASKGSGTQYF. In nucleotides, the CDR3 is TGTGCCAGCAAGGGGTCGGGGACCCAGTACTTC.

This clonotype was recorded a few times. Written as DNA, the CDR3 is TGTGCCAGCAGCGTAGGGTCGGGGCCTGGGGCCAACGTCCTGACTTTC. Amino acid sequence: CASSVGSGPGANVLTF. V is TRBV9 and J is TRBJ2-6; D is perhaps TRBD1 or TRBD2 (5 bases each). The CDR3 is made up of 16 amino acids. V was cut by 0 bases and J by 2 bases, with 9 bases left in between. In germline, CDR1 is SGDLS, CDR2 YYNGEE.

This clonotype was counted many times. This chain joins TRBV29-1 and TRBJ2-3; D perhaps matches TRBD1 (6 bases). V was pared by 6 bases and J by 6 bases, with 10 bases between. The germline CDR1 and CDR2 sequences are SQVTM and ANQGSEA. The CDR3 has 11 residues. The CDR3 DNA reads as TGCAGCGTGCACAGGGTGGATACGCAGTATTTT. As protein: CSVHRVDTQYF.

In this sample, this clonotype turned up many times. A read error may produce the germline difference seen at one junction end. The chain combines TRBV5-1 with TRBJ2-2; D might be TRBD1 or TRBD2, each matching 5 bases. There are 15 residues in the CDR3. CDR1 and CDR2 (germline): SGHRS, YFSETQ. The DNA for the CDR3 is TGTGCCAGCAGCTTAGAGGGGCTAAACACCGGGGAGCTGTTTTTT. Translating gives CASSLEGLNTGELFF.

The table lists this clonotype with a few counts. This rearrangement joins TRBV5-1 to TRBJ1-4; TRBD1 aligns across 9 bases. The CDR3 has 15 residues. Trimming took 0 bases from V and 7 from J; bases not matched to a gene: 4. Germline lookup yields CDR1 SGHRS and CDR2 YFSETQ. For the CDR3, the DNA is TGCGCCAGCAGCTTGGTACAGGGGGCGGGTGAAAAACTGTTTTTT. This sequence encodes CASSLVQGAGEKLFF. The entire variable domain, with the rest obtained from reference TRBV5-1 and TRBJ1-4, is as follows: KAGVTQTPRYLIKTRGQQVTLSCSPISGHRSVSWYQQTPGQGLQFLFEYFSETQRNKGNFPGRFSGRQFSNSRSEMNVSTLELGDSALYLCASSLVQGAGEKLFFGSGTQLSVL.

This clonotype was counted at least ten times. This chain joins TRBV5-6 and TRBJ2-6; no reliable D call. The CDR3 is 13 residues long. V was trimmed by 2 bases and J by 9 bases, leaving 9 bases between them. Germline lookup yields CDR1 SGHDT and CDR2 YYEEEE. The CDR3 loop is CASSLRGVNVLTF. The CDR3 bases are TGTGCCAGCAGCTTAAGAGGAGTCAACGTCCTGACTTTC.

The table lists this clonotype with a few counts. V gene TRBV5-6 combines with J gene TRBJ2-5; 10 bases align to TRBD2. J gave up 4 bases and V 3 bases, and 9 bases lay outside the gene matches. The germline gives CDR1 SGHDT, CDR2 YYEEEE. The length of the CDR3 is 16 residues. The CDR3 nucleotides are TGTGCCAGCAGCTCACCGGGGACTAGCGAGGGAGAGACCCAGTACTTC. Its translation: CASSSPGTSEGETQYF.

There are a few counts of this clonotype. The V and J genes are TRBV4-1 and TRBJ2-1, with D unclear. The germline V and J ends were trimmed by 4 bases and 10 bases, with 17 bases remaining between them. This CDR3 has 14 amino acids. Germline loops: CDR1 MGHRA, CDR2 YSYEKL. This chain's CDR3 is CASSPDVRFGEQFF. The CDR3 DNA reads TGCGCCAGCAGCCCCGACGTCCGCTTTGGGGAGCAGTTCTTC.

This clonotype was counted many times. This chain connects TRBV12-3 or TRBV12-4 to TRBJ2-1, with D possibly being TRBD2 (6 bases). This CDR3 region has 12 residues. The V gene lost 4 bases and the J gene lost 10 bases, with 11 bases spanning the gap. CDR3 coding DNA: TGTGCCAGCAGTTCGGGACTCCCGGAGCAGTTCTTC. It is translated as CASSSGLPEQFF.

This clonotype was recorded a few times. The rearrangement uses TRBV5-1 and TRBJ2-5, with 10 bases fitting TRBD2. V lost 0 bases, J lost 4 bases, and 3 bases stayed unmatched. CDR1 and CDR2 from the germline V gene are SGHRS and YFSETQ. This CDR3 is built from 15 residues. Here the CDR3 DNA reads TGCGCCAGCAGCTTGGCGGCTAGCGGGGGAGAGACCCAGTACTTC. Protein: CASSLAASGGETQYF. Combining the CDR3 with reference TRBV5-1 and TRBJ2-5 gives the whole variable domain KAGVTQTPRYLIKTRGQQVTLSCSPISGHRSVSWYQQTPGQGLQFLFEYFSETQRNKGNFPGRFSGRQFSNSRSEMNVSTLELGDSALYLCASSLAASGGETQYFGPGTRLLVL.

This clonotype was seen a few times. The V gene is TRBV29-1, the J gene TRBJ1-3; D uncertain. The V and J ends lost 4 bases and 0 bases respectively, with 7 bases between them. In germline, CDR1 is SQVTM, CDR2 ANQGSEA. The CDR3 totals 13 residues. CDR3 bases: TGCAGCGTTGTGTCCAGCTCTGGAAACACCATATATTTT. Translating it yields CSVVSSSGNTIYF.

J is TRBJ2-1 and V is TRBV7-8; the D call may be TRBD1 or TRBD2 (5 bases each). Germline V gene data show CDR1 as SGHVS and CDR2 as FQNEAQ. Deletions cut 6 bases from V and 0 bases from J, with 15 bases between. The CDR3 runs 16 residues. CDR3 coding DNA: TGTGCCAGCAGACCCGGGACGGCGAGCTCCTACAATGAGCAGTTCTTC. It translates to CASRPGTASSYNEQFF.

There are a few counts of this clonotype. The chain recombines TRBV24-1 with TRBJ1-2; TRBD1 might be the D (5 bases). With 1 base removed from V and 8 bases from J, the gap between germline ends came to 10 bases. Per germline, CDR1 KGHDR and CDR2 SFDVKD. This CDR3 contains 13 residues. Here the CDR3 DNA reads TGTGCCACCAGTGATTTTTCAGGGAACGGCTACACCTTC. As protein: CATSDFSGNGYTF.

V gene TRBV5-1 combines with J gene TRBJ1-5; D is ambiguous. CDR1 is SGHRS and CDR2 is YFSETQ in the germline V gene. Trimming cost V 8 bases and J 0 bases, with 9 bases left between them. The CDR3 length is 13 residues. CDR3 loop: CASPALSNQPQHF. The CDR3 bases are TGCGCCAGTCCGGCCCTTAGCAATCAGCCCCAGCATTTT.

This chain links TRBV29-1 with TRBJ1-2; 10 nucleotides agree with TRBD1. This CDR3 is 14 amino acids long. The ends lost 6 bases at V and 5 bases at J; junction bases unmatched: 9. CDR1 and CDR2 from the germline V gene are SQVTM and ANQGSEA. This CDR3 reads CSVLTGGETYGYTF. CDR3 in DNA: TGCAGCGTCCTGACAGGGGGCGAAACTTATGGCTACACCTTC.

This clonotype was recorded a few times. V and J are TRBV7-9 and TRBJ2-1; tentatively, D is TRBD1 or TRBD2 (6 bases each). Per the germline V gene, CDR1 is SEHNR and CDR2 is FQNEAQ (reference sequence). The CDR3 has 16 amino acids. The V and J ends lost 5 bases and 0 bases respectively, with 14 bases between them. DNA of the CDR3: TGTGCCAGCAGCCTTAGGGGGGCCCACTCCTACAATGAGCAGTTCTTC. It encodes CASSLRGAHSYNEQFF.

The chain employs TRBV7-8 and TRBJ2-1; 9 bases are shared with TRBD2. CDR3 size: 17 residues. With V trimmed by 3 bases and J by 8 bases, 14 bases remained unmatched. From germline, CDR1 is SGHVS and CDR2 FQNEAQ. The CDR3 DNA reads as TGTGCCAGCAGCTTTCCATCAGTAGCGGGAGAGGGCGATGAGCAGTTCTTC. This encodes CASSFPSVAGEGDEQFF. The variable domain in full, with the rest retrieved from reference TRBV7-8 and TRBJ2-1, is GAGVSQSPRYKVAKRGQDVALRCDPISGHVSLFWYQQALGQGPEFLTYFQNEAQLDKSGLPSDRFFAERPEGSVSTLKIQRTQQEDSAVYLCASSFPSVAGEGDEQFFGPGTRLTVL.

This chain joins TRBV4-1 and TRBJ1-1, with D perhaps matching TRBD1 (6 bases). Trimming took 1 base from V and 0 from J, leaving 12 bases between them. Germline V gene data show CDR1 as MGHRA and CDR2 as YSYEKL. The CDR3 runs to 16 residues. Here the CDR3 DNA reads TGCGCCAGCAGCCAAGCTAGCGGGACACTGAACACTGAAGCTTTCTTT. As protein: CASSQASGTLNTEAFF.

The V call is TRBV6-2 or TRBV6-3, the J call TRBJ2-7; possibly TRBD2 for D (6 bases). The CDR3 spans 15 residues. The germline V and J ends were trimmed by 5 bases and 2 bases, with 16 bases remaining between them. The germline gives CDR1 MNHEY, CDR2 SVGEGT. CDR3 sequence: CASSGGLEKAYEQYF. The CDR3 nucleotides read TGTGCCAGCAGTGGGGGACTCGAAAAAGCCTACGAGCAGTACTTC.

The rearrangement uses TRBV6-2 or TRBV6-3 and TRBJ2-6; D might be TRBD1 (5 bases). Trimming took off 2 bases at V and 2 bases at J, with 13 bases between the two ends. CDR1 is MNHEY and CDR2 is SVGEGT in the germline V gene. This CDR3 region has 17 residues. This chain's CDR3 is CASSYIDPGTGANVLTF. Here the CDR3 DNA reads TGTGCCAGCAGTTACATCGACCCAGGGACTGGGGCCAACGTCCTGACTTTC.

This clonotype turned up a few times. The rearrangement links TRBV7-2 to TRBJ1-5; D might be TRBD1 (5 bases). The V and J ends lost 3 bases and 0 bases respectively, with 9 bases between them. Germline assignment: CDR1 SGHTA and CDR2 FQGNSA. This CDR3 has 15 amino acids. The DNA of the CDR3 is TGTGCCAGCAGCTTGCAGGGCTCTAGCAATCAGCCCCAGCATTTT. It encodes CASSLQGSSNQPQHF.